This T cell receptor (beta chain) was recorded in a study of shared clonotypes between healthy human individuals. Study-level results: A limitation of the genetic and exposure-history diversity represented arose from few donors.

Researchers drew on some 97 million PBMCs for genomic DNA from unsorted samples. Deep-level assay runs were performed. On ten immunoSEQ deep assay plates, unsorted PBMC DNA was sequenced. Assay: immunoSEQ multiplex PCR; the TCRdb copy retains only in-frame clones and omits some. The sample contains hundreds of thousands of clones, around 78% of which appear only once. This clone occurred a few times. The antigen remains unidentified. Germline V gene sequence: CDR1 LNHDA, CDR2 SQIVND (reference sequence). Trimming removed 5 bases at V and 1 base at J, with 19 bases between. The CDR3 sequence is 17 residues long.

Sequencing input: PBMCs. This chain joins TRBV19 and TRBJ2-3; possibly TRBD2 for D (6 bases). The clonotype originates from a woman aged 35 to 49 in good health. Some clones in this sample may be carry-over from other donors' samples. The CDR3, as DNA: TGTGCCAGTAGTTTCACTTTTTTAGGGACTGGCACAGATACGCAGTATTTT. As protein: CASSFTFLGTGTDTQYF.